What follows is one T cell receptor beta chain and its context. This sample is part of a study of blood T cell repertoires in COVID-19. The CDR3 is 19 residues long. Trimming left V 11 bases short and J 4 bases short, with 36 bases between. Germline-derived CDR1 and CDR2 are SGHAT and FQNNGV. Authors' analysis steps: Reference gene primers were amplified, and this amplification served to estimate nucleated cell counts. Libraries were prepared by immunoSEQ multiplex PCR; TCRdb keeps only in-frame clonotypes and omits some of them. The V and J calls and the clone size are those of that table, but D and trimming were determined from the DNA. The sample lists over 350,000 clones; roughly 89% were seen once.

Sequencing was done on a sample of peripheral blood. The TCR was taken from a young woman with active or convalescent COVID-19. The chain links TRBV11-2 to TRBJ2-7, with D perhaps TRBD1 (6 bases). The DNA for the CDR3 is TGTGCCCGCAACCCCCCGACAGGTACCCTATTTGGGTGTGTGTACGAGCAGTACTTC. As protein: CARNPPTGTLFGCVYEQYF.